This TCR beta chain was identified in a study of T cell repertoires and HLA-DP antigens. At the level of the study: CD4+ T cells were cocultured with HeLa cells expressing HLA-DP. Overall study findings and caveats: Naive and memory CD4+ repertoires were not analysed separately.

As to this clone: Its antigen is currently unknown.

Amplification used primers for 54 TRBV and 13 TRBJ segments. Each pre-culture CD4+ sample aimed for hundreds of thousands of T cell genomes at deep resolution. The repertoire was sequenced with immunoSEQ multiplex PCR; TCRdb's copy has only in-frame clones and lacks some. The data hold some 89,000 clones, with around nine tenths observed a single time. Trimming removed 1 base from V and 4 bases from J, with 10 bases in between. The CDR3 spans 14 residues. Germline V gene lookup returns CDR1 SGHAT and CDR2 FQNNGV. The TCR sequence derives from a man over 45 in good health and CMV-seronegative. Specimen: CD4+ T cells from PBMCs. V gene TRBV11-2 combines with J gene TRBJ1-1, with D possibly being TRBD1 (5 bases). This chain's CDR3 is CASSLGVRGTEAFF. The CDR3 DNA is TGTGCCAGCAGCTTAGGGGTAAGGGGCACTGAAGCTTTCTTT. The full variable domain, with the rest looked up from reference TRBV11-2 and TRBJ1-1, is EAGVAQSPRYKIIEKRQSVAFWCNPISGHATLYWYQQILGQGPKLLIQFQNNGVVDDSQLPKDRFSAERLKGVDSTLKIQPAKLEDSAVYLCASSLGVRGTEAFFGQGTRLTVV.